The 17 T cell receptor beta chains given below trace back to one sample, sequenced in a study of cytomegalovirus exposure and HLA in healthy donors. Use of 60 Vbeta and 13 Jbeta primers characterized the PCR. The repertoire was sequenced with immunoSEQ multiplex PCR; TCRdb's copy has only in-frame clones and lacks some. The data contain over 100,000 clones, around 86% of them singletons. Sequencing was performed on PBMCs. These receptors originate from a man younger than 45 in good health and CMV-seronegative.

The chain joins TRBV15 to TRBJ1-4; D is unclear. The V gene's germline CDR1 is LNHNV and CDR2 YYDKDF (reference sequence). V gave up 0 bases and J gave up 8 bases, with 13 bases separating them. The CDR3 consists of 15 residues. DNA of the CDR3: TGTGCCACCAGCAGAGACGCCGCGGGAGGGGAAAAACTGTTTTTT. It is translated as CATSRDAAGGEKLFF.

The chain links TRBV4-2 to TRBJ2-5, with D perhaps TRBD1 (5 bases). TRBJ2-7 explains the end of the DNA better; the J call may be wrong. The CDR3 contains 15 residues. The germline CDR1 and CDR2 sequences are LGHNA and YNFKEQ. For the CDR3, the DNA is TGTGCCAGCAGCCAAGATGTAGGGGCCACCTACGAGCAGTACTTC. Its translation is CASSQDVGATYEQYF.

The CDR3 DNA reads TGCAGTGCAGGACAGGGGGAAAGAAGGTACTTC. Protein: CSAGQGERRYF. The chain couples TRBV20-1 to TRBJ2-7, with 10 nucleotides matching TRBD1. V shed 6 bases and J 12 bases; nucleotides not matched to a gene: 8. The CDR3 loop spans 11 amino acids. Germline CDR1 is DFQATT and CDR2 is SNEGSKA (reference sequence).

A remark on this clone: The junction shows a germline mismatch at one end, possibly a read error. The V call is TRBV19, the J call TRBJ1-5; D is perhaps TRBD1 (5 bases). There are 15 residues in the CDR3. CDR1 and CDR2 from the germline V gene are LNHDA and SQIVND (reference sequence). The CDR3 coding sequence is TGTGCCAGTAGGATAGTGACGGCGGGGGATCAGCCCCAGCATTTT. It yields the protein CASRIVTAGDQPQHF. The full variable domain, in which reference TRBV19 and TRBJ1-5 provide the parts outside the CDR3, is DGGITQSPKYLFRKEGQNVTLSCEQNLNHDAMYWYRQDPGQGLRLIYYSQIVNDFQKGDIAEGYSVSREKKESFPLTVTSAQKNPTAFYLCASRIVTAGDQPQHFGDGTRLSIL.

CDR3 residues: CASSYSTSGPYEQYF. The CDR3 DNA reads as TGTGCCAGCAGTTACTCGACTAGCGGACCCTACGAGCAGTACTTC. The rearrangement uses TRBV6-5 and TRBJ2-5, with 9 bases aligning to TRBD2. The last part of the DNA fits TRBJ2-7 better; the J call may be wrong. The CDR3 totals 15 residues. The V gene's germline CDR1 is MNHEY and CDR2 SVGAGI.

This chain links TRBV7-9 with TRBJ1-2; D unclear. Germline lookup yields CDR1 SEHNR and CDR2 FQNEAQ (reference sequence). Trimming took 5 bases from V and 4 from J, leaving 17 bases between them. The CDR3 is made up of 15 amino acids. CDR3 residues: CASSPSVSVFYGYTF. In DNA, the CDR3 is TGTGCCAGCAGCCCCTCCGTTTCGGTTTTCTATGGCTACACCTTC.

This chain joins TRBV5-4 and TRBJ2-7, with 9 bases that match TRBD2. The trim removed 3 bases at V and 0 bases at J, leaving 4 bases unmatched. The germline V gene encodes CDR1 SGHNT and CDR2 YYREEE (reference sequence). CDR3 length equals 15 residues. The CDR3 DNA reads TGTGCCAGCAGCTCCGCTAGCGGGGCCTCCTACGAGCAGTACTTC. Protein sequence: CASSSASGASYEQYF.

This sequence joins TRBV18 and TRBJ1-6, with D possibly being TRBD1 (5 bases). Germline CDR1 KGHSH, CDR2 LQKENI. With 5 bases removed from V and 6 bases from J, the gap between germline ends came to 14 bases. The CDR3 loop spans 15 amino acids. The CDR3 protein is CASSGGWSANSPLHF. The CDR3, as DNA: TGTGCCAGCTCAGGGGGGTGGAGTGCTAATTCACCCCTCCACTTT.

This chain connects TRBV5-4 to TRBJ2-7, with 7 bases aligning to TRBD1. Germline assignment: CDR1 SGHNT and CDR2 YYREEE (reference sequence). The ends lost 4 bases at V and 0 bases at J; junction bases unmatched: 13. This CDR3 region has 17 residues. The CDR3 sequence is CASSRSSGTESSYEQYF. The DNA of the CDR3 is TGTGCCAGCAGCCGGAGCTCCGGGACAGAGAGCTCCTACGAGCAGTACTTC.

The chain carries TRBV19 and TRBJ2-7; no clear D. Trimming stripped 1 base from V and 2 bases from J, with 3 bases between. This CDR3 has 12 amino acids. Germline lookup yields CDR1 LNHDA and CDR2 SQIVND (reference sequence). Here the CDR3 reads CASSIGPYEQYF. DNA for the CDR3: TGTGCCAGTAGTATAGGGCCCTACGAGCAGTACTTC.

This chain links TRBV28 with TRBJ1-3; the D gene is possibly TRBD1 (6 bases). Germline V lookup: CDR1 MDHEN, CDR2 SYDVKM. CDR3 length: 17 residues. V lost 6 bases and J lost 1, with 19 bases in between. The DNA of the CDR3 is TGTGCCAGCAGCATGGGGGGGAATCAGGGGTCTGGAAACACCATATATTTT. Its protein is CASSMGGNQGSGNTIYF.

This clone has a single count. The germline gene is not matched at one end of the junction; a read error may be the cause. The chain couples TRBV25-1 to TRBJ2-6; D is possibly TRBD1 (6 bases). CDR1 is MGHDK, CDR2 SYGVNS, per germline. The CDR3 is made up of 15 amino acids. The CDR3 protein is CASSATGPGANGLTF. The CDR3 DNA reads TGTGCCAGCAGTGCCACAGGGCCTGGGGCCAACGGCCTGACTTTC.

The V and J genes are TRBV6-6 and TRBJ1-1; D remains ambiguous. Trimming cost V 5 bases and J 0 bases, with 4 bases left between them. Germline V CDR1 and CDR2: MNHNY, SVGAGI (reference sequence). This CDR3 is 12 amino acids long. As DNA, the CDR3 is TGTGCCAGCAGTCGGGTGAACACTGAAGCTTTCTTT. It specifies CASSRVNTEAFF.

This chain uses TRBV10-3 with TRBJ1-3; D unclear. Germline V gives CDR1 ENHRY, CDR2 SYGVKD. This CDR3 is built from 15 residues. Trimming stripped 4 bases from V and 0 bases from J, with 10 bases between. CDR3 residues: CAISAQVLSGNTIYF. CDR3 DNA sequence: TGTGCCATCAGTGCGCAGGTTCTCTCTGGAAACACCATATATTTT.

V is TRBV2 and J is TRBJ1-5; weak D call: TRBD1 (6 bases). The V and J ends lost 1 base and 4 bases respectively, with 20 bases between them. Germline-derived CDR1 and CDR2 are SNHLY and FYNNEI. The CDR3 sequence is 18 residues long. CDR3 in DNA: TGTGCCAGCAGTGAAGGGCAGGGGCGATTTTTAGCAAATCAGCCCCAGCATTTT. Translated: CASSEGQGRFLANQPQHF.

The gene calls are TRBV7-9 and TRBJ1-2; D not certain. V lost 1 base, J lost 6 bases, and 12 bases lay in between. The CDR3 sequence is 14 residues long. Germline loops: CDR1 SEHNR, CDR2 FQNEAQ (reference sequence). CDR3 bases: TGTGCCAGCAGCTTAGGGACTATTGGAGATGGCTACACCTTC. Its protein product is CASSLGTIGDGYTF.

The chain has TRBV2 and TRBJ1-5; D remains ambiguous. V lost 8 bases and J lost 1, with 9 bases in between. This CDR3 is built from 13 residues. Germline V CDR1 and CDR2: SNHLY, FYNNEI. CDR3 loop: CASCGDSNQPQHF. CDR3 nucleotide sequence: TGTGCCAGCTGCGGCGACAGCAATCAGCCCCAGCATTTT.